This TCR beta chain was observed in a study of response to subunit inactivated influenza vaccine. TCRdb ran MiXCR on the RT-PCR reads and lists one entry per CDR3 protein. The data contain some 540,000 distinct CDR3 sequences, around 25% of them singletons. Between the trimmed V and J ends, which lost 0 bases and 4 bases, there was a span of 12 bases. The CDR3 sequence is 15 residues long. Germline V gives CDR1 SGHTA, CDR2 FQGNSA. This clonotype has just a few counts. These records were also assigned to another study, of T cells expressing NK-cell markers. That work adds: The TCR beta cDNA came from 5'RACE template switching with UMIs. It was still unclear whether expanded NKG2C+ T cell clones were HCMV specific.

This sequence was found in a man aged 50 to 59 who received an inactivated influenza vaccine. The V and J genes are TRBV7-2 and TRBJ1-1, with D possibly being TRBD1 (6 bases). Sequencing was performed on CD4+ T cells sorted from PBMCs, taken 11 to 12 days after vaccination. CDR3 region: CASSLANRVGTEAFF. CDR3 DNA sequence: TGTGCCAGCAGCTTAGCGAACAGGGTGGGCACTGAAGCTTTCTTT.